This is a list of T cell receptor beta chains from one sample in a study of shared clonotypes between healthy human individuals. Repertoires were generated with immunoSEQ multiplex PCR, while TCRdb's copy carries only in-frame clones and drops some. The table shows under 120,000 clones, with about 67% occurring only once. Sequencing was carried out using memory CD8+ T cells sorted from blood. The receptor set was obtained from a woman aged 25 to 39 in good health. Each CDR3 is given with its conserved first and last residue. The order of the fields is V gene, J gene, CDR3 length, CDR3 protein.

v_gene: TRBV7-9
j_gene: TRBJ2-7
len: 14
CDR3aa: CASSLGREPYEQYF

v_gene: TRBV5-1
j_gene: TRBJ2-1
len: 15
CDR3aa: CASSLSSGMYNEQFF

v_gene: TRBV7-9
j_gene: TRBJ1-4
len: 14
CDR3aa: CASSLSQINEKLFF

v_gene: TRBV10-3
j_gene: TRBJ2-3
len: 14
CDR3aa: CAISSGSSTDTQYF

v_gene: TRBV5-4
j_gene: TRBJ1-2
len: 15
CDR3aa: CASSLGGDSNYGYTF

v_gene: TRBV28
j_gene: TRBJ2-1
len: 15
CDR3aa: CASSLRLSSYNEQFF

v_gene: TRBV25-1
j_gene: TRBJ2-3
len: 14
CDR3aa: CATEWGAGTDTQYF

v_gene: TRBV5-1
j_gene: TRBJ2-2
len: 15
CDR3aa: CASSTGQGRAGELFF

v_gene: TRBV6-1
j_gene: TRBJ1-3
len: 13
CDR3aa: CASSEEERNTIYF

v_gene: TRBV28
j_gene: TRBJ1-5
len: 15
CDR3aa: CASSQTLTGDQPQHF

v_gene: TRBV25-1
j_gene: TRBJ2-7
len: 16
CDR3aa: CASSEPRTSGSEEQYF

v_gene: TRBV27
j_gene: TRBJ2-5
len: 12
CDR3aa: CASSLSGETQYF

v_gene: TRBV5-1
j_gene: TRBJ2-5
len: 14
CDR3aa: CASSLTVRRETQYF

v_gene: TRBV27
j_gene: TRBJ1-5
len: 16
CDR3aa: CASSVDRATGNQPQHF

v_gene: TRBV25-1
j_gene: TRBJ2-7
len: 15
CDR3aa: CASTSGPGGDYEQYF

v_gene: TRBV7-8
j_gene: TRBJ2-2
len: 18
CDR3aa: CASSLFYIGGTWPGELFF

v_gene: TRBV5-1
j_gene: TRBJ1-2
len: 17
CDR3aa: CASSFRTAPNRGYGYTF

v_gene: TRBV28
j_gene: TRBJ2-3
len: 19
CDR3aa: CASSSIAIGLAGDTDTQYF

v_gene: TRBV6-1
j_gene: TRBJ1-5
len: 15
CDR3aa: CASSVDRGQNQPQHF

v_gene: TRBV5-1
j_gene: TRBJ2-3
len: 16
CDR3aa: CASGSSGEPSTDTQYF

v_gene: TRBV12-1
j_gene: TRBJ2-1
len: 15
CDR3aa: CASSFGSAEDNEQFF

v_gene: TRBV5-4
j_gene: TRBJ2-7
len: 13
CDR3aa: CASSWVTEAEQYF

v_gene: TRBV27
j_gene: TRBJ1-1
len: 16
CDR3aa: CASSSPFRGAVTEAFF

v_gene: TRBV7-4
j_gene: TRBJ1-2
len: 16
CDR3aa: CASSQNPTTDDAGYTF

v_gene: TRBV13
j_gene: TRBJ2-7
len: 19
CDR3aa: CASSNLGQGLAGDFYEQYF

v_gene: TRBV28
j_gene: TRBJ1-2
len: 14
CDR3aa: CASSLVAGRWGYTF

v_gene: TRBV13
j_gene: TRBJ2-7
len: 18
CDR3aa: CASSATPTKDNRLIEQYF

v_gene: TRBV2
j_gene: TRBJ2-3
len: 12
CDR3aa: CASTAGSDTQYF

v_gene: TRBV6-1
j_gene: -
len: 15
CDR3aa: CASTERTSGSYEQYF

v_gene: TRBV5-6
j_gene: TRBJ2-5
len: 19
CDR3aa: CASSRIEGGVGAVFPTQYF